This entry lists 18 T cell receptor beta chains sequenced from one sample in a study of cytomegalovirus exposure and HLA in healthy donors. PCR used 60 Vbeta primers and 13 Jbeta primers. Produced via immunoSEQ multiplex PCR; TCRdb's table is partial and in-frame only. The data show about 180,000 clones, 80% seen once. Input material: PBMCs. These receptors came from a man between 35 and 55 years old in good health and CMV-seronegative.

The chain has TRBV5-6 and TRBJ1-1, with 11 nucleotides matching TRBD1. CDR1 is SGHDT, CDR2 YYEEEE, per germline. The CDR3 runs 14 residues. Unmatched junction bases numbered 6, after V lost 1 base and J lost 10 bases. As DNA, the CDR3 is TGTGCCAGCAGCTTGACCCCGGACAGGGGGCGAGCTTTCTTT. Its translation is CASSLTPDRGRAFF.

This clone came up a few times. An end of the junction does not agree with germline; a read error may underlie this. CDR3 amino acids: CASSTLGPSYEQYF. The CDR3 region has the DNA TGCGCCAGCAGCACACTAGGGCCCTCCTACGAGCAGTACTTC. The chain combines TRBV5-8 with TRBJ2-7; the D gene is possibly TRBD2 (5 bases). The germline gives CDR1 SGHTS, CDR2 YDEGEE. This CDR3 is built from 14 residues.

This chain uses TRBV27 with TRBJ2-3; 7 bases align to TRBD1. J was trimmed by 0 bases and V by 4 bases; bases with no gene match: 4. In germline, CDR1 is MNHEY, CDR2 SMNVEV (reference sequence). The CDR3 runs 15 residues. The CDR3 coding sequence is TGTGCCAGCAGTTCCTCGGGACAGAGCACAGATACGCAGTATTTT. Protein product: CASSSSGQSTDTQYF.

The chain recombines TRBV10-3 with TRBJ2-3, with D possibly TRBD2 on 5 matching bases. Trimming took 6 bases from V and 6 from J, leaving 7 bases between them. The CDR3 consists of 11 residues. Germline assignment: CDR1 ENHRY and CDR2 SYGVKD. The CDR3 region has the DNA TGTGCCATCAGGACTAAGGATACGCAGTATTTT. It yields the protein CAIRTKDTQYF.

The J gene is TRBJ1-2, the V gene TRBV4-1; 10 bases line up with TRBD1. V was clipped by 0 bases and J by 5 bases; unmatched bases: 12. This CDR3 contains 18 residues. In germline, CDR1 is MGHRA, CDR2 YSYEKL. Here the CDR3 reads CASSQDQSGTGVSYGYTF. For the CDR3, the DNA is TGCGCCAGCAGCCAAGATCAGTCGGGGACAGGGGTATCATATGGCTACACCTTC.

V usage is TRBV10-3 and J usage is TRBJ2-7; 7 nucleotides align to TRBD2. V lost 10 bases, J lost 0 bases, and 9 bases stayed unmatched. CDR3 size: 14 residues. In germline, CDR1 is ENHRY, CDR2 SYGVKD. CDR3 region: CATGGKGSSYEQYF. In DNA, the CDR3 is TGTGCCACCGGGGGGAAGGGTAGCTCCTACGAGCAGTACTTC.

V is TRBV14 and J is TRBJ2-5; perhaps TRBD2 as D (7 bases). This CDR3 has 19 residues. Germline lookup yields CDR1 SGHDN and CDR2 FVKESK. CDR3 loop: CVRGLRGPSEGGAGRTQYF. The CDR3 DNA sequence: TGTGTACGAGGGCTTAGGGGTCCCAGTGAGGGGGGGGCCGGTCGGACCCAGTACTTC.

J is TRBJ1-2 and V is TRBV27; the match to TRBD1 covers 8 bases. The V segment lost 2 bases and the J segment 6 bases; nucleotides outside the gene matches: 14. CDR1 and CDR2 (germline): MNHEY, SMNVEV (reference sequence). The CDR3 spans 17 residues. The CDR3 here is CASSLRGLDRASDGYTF. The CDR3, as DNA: TGTGCCAGCAGTTTAAGGGGTCTGGACAGGGCAAGCGATGGCTACACCTTC.

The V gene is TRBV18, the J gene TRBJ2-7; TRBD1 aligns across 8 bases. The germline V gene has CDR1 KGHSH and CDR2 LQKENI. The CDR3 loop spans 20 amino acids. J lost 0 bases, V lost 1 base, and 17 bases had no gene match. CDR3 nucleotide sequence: TGTGCCAGCTCACCACGGCAGGGGGCCCCGACCGCAGCGTCCTCCTACGAGCAGTACTTC. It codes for CASSPRQGAPTAASSYEQYF.

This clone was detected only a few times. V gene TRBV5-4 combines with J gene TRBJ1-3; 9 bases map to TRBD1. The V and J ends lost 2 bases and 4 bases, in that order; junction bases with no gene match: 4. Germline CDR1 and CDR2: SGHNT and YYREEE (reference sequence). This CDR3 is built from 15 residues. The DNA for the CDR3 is TGTGCCAGCAGCTTTGGACAGGGGTTAGGAAACACCATATATTTT. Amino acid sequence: CASSFGQGLGNTIYF.

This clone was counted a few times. This CDR3 is CASTSGGFGNEQFF. CDR3 coding DNA: TGTGCCAGCACCTCGGGCGGGTTTGGGAATGAGCAGTTCTTC. The V call is TRBV11-2, the J call TRBJ2-1, with D perhaps TRBD2 (5 bases). Trimming cost V 7 bases and J 7 bases, with 17 bases left between them. CDR3 size: 14 residues. Germline V gene data show CDR1 as SGHAT and CDR2 as FQNNGV.

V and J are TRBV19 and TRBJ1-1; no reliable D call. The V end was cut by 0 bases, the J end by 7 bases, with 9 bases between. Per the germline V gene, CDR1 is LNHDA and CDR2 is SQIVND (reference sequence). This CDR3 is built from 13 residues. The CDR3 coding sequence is TGTGCCAGTAGTATAGATCCGGCGGGTGAAGCTTTCTTT. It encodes CASSIDPAGEAFF.

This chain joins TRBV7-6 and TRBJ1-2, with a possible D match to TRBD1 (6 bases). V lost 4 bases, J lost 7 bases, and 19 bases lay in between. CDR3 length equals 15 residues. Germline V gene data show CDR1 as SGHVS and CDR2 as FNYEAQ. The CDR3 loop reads CASSSGPQGNGGYTF. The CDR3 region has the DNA TGTGCCAGCAGCTCCGGCCCCCAGGGGAACGGTGGCTACACCTTC.

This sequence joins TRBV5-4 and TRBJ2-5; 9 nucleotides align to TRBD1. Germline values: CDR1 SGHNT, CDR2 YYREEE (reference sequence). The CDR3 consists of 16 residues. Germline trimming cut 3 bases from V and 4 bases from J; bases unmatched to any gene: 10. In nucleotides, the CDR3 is TGTGCCAGCAGCTCCGGCGGGACAGGGATCTCAGAGACCCAGTACTTC. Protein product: CASSSGGTGISETQYF. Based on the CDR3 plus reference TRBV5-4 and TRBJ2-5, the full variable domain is ETGVTQSPTHLIKTRGQQVTLRCSSQSGHNTVSWYQQALGQGPQFIFQYYREEENGRGNFPPRFSGLQFPNYSSELNVNALELDDSALYLCASSSGGTGISETQYFGPGTRLLVL.

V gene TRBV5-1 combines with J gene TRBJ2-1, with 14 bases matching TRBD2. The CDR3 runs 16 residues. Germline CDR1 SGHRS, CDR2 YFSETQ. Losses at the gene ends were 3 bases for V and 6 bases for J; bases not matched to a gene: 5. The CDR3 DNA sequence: TGCGCCAGCAGCTCGAGACTAGCGGGAGGGGGCAATGAGCAGTTCTTC. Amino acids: CASSSRLAGGGNEQFF.

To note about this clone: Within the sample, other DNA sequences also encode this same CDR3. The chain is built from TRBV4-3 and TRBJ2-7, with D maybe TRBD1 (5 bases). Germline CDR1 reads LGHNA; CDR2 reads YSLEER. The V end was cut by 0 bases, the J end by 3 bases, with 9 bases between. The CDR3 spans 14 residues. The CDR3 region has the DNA TGCGCCAGCAGCCAAGATCGGCAGGGCTACGAGCAGTACTTC. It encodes CASSQDRQGYEQYF.

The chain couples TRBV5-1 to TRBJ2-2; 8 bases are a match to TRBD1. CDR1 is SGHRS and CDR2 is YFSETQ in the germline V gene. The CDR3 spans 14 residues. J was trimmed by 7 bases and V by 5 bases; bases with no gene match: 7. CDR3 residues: CASSPGQAIGELFF. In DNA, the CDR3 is TGCGCCAGCAGTCCGGGACAGGCAATCGGGGAGCTGTTTTTT.

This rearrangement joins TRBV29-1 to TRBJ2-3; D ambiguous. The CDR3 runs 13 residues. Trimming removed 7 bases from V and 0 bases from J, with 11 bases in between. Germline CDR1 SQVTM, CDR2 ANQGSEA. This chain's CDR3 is CSAGSTSTDTQYF. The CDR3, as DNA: TGCAGCGCTGGATCGACTAGCACAGATACGCAGTATTTT.